The sample holds many counts of the clone carrying this TCR beta chain. The repertoire was sequenced with immunoSEQ multiplex PCR; TCRdb's copy has only in-frame clones and lacks some. The sample has about 63,000 clones, under 80% seen once; the top ten hold over 3.5%. This sample was taken from a study of T cells in tumors after PD-1 blockade. Study-level background: No patient had prior checkpoint blockade, systemic immunosuppression, or radiotherapy within 4 weeks. Some patients also took daily vismodegib 150 mg during anti-PD-1 treatment.

Template: tumor biopsy or peripheral blood genomic DNA, 616-6,004 ng per sample. Germline CDR1 is SNHLY and CDR2 is FYNNEI. The V gene lost 1 base and the J gene lost 7 bases, with 11 bases spanning the gap. CDR3 length: 15 residues. The chain is built from TRBV2 and TRBJ1-6, with a weak D call TRBD1 (5 bases). The source is a human donor with basal cell carcinoma. The sample consisted of PBMCs, taken after anti-PD-1 treatment. The CDR3 coding sequence is TGTGCCAGCAGTGAAGGGGCAGGGTGGAATTCACCCCTCCACTTT. It specifies CASSEGAGWNSPLHF.